This T cell receptor beta chain was sequenced for a study of blood T cell repertoires in COVID-19. V was shortened by 0 bases and J by 5 bases, with 11 bases between the two germline ends. The CDR3 length is 14 residues. Germline CDR1 KGHSH, CDR2 LQKENI. As originally analysed: Estimation of nucleated cell counts relied on the amplification of reference gene primers. Sequencing used immunoSEQ multiplex PCR; TCRdb keeps in-frame clones, though not all of them. V and J calls and clone size are given by that table; D and trimming were obtained from the DNA. This sample has approximately 54,000 clones, with 90% found just once.

The chain recombines TRBV18 with TRBJ2-7, with a possible D match to TRBD2 (6 bases). The sample consisted of peripheral blood. This sequence originates from a man aged 50 or older with acute or convalescent COVID-19. For the CDR3, the DNA is TGTGCCAGCTCACCACCGGGACTTCCCCACGAGCAGTACTTC. Protein: CASSPPGLPHEQYF.